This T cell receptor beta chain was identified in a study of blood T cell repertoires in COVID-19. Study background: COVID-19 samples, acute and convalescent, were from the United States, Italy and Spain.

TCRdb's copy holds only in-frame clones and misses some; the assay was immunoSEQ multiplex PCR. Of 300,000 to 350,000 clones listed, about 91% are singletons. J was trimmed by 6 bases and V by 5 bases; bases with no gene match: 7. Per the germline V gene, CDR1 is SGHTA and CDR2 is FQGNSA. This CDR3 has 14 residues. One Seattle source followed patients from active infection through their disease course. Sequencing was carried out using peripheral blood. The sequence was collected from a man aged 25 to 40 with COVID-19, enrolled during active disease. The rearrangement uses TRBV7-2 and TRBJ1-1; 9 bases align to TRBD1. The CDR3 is CASSRRDRAPEAFF. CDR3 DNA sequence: TGTGCCAGCAGCCGCCGGGACAGGGCCCCTGAAGCTTTCTTT.